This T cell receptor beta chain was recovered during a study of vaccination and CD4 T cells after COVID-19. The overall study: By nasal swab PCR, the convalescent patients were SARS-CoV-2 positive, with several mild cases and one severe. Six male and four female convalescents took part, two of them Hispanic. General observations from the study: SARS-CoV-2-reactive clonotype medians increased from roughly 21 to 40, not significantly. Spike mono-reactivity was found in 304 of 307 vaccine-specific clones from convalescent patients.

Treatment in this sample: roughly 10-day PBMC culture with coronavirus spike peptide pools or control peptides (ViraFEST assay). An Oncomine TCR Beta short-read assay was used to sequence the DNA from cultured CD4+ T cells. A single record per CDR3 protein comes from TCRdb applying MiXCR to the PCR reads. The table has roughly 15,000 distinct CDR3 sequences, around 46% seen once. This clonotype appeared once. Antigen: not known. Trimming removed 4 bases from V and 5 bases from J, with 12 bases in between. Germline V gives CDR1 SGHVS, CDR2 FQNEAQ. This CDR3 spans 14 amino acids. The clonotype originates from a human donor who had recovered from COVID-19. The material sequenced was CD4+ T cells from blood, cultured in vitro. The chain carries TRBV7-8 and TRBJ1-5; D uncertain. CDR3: CASSSDRFDQPQHF. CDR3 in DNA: TGTGCCAGCAGCTCAGATCGGTTTGATCAGCCCCAGCATTTT.